This TCR beta chain was recorded in a study of T cell responses to AZD1222 COVID-19 vaccine (dated by TCRdb to the early 2020s). About the investigation overall: Because spike-specific TCR depth and breadth did not differ between the two schedules, AZD1222 recipients who got a second dose at roughly 4 weeks were pooled with those who got a second dose at roughly 12 weeks. A total of about 230 trial participants underwent TCR sequencing, of whom 207 received two doses of AZD1222 and some 25 received two doses of the MenACWY control vaccine. Trial participants were enrolled by age into subgroups of 18-55, 56-69 and 70-plus years, and 148, 28 and 57 TCR-sequenced participants, respectively, were included in these subgroups.

The CDR3 regions of human TCRbeta chains were subjected to immunosequencing. On the authors' methods: Repertoire TCRs were checked for matches against a reference library of SARS-CoV-2-specific TCRs that had been generated using the MIRA antigen-specificity platform. Breadth was defined as the fraction of unique TCRs that were SARS-CoV-2-associated, and depth was defined as the fraction of total T cells that were SARS-CoV-2-associated. Each spike-specific TCR was assigned to its reactive spike region and to a CD4 or CD8 class using the MIRA data. Log10-transformed breadth and depth values were compared by one-way ANOVA with Sidak's multiple comparisons tests. In its TCRdb copy, this immuneACCESS table keeps in-frame sequences only and misses some clones. Where compared with another copy, unresolved V genes explain less than half of these, and the others have no known cause. V and J calls and clone size come straight from that table; D and trimming were deduced from the DNA. In all, the sample holds about 110,000 clones, and 87% of those were seen once. The top ten hold 0.95% to 1.5% of the sample.

A remark on this clone: Its antigen target is currently unknown. Base qualities are not provided; no much larger clone lies one nucleotide away.

Read against the paper, the sample's time point label means: baseline before first vaccination. The vaccinee samples were drawn from two UK trials, COV001 and COV002, one of which was a single-blind randomized controlled phase 2/3 trial testing AZD1222 (ChAdOx1 nCoV-19) in healthy adults. For TCRbeta chain sequencing, PBMC samples from trial participants were taken at day 0 and at day 28 after the second dose. Broader findings and caveats from the paper: The vaccine-associated CD4 TCRs covered the entire spike protein, and the dominant responses fell in regions 160-218 and 743-854. Participants were mostly white British, with more females than males. The authors suggested clonal diversity may have been underestimated. In the small 56-69-year group, the increase in depth fell short of significance, most likely because of low power. Conclusions about previously exposed vaccinees are limited, since just five to seven AZD1222 recipients were seropositive for SARS-CoV-2 at baseline. A significant rise in spike-specific TCR breadth and depth was observed after two AZD1222 doses relative to day 0 and relative to MenACWY recipients. Because no day 14 peak-response samples were available, repertoires were characterized only after the peak T cell response. Epitopes outside the regions mutated in the B.1.351 and B.1.1.7 variants were reportedly recognized by nearly half of the unique spike-specific TCRs.

From a lookup of the germline V gene (reference sequence), CDR1 and CDR2 are MNHEY and SMNVEV. V is shortened by 6 bases, J by 4 bases, and the region joining them spans 13 bases. From the cysteine up to the phenylalanine, the CDR3 has a length of 13 residues. Only the CDR3 part of the read is kept: 39 bases, read in frame from the first base. The chain uses TRBV27 and TRBJ2-7; tentative D gene TRBD1, with 6 bases matching. The TCR sequence derives from an adult in good health. This material consisted of peripheral blood, taken on day 0 of AZD1222 vaccination. The nucleotide sequence reads TGTGCCAGCAGCACGGGGACACCGTACGAGCAGTACTTC. Its amino acids are CASSTGTPYEQYF.